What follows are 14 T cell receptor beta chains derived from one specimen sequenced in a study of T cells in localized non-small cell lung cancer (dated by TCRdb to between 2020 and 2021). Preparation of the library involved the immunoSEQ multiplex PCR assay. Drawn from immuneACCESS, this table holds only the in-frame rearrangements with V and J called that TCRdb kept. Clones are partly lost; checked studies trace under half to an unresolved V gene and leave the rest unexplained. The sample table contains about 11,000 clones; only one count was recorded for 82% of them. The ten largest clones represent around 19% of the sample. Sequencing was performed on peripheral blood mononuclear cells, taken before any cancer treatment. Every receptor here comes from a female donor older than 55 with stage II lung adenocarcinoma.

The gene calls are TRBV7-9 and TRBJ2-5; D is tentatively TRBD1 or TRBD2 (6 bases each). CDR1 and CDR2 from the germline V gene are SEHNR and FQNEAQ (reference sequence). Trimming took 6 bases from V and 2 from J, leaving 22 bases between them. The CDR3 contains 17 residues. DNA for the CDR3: TGTGCCAGCAGTTCCGGGACCACCTCGGGGGCACAAGAGACCCAGTACTTC. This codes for CASSSGTTSGAQETQYF.

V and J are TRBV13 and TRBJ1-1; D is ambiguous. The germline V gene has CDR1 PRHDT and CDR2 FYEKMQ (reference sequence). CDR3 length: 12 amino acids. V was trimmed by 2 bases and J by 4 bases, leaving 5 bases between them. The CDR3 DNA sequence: TGTGCCAGCAGCTTAAGCGGCACTGAAGCTTTCTTT. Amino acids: CASSLSGTEAFF.

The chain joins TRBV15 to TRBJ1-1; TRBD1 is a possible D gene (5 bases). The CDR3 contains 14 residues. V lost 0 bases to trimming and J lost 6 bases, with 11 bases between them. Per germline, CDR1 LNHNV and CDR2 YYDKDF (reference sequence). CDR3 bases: TGTGCCACCAGCAGAGATGTGAGCAGGGCTGAAGCTTTCTTT. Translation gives CATSRDVSRAEAFF. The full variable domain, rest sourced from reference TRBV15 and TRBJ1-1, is DAMVIQNPRYQVTQFGKPVTLSCSQTLNHNVMYWYQQKSSQAPKLLFHYYDKDFNNEADTPDNFQSRRPNTSFCFLDIRSPGLGDTAMYLCATSRDVSRAEAFFGQGTRLTVV.

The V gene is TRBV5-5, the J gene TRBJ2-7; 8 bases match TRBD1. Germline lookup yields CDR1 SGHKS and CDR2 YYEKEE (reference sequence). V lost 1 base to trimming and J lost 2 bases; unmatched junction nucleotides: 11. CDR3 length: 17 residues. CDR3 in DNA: TGTGCCAGCAGCTTGTTGGCAGGGGGCGCGTTTCCCTACGAGCAGTACTTC. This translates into CASSLLAGGAFPYEQYF.

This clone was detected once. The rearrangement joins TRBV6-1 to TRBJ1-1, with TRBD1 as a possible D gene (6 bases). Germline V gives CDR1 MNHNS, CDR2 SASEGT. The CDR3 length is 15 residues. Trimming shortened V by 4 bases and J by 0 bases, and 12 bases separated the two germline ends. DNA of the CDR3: TGTGCCAGCAGTGGGTGGGACACAATGAACACTGAAGCTTTCTTT. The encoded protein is CASSGWDTMNTEAFF.

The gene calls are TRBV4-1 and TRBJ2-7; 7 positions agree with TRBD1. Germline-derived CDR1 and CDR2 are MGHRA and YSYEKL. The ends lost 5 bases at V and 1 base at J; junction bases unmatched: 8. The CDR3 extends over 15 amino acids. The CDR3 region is CASSLGTVDSYEQYF. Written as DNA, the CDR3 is TGCGCCAGCAGCTTAGGGACAGTCGATTCCTACGAGCAGTACTTC.

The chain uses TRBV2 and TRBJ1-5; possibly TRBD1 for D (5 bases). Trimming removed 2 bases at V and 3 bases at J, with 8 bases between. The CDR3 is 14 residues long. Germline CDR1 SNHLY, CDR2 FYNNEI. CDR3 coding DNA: TGTGCCAGCAGTGAATTGGACATCAATCAGCCCCAGCATTTT. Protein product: CASSELDINQPQHF. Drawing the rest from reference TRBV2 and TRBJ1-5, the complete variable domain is EPEVTQTPSHQVTQMGQEVILRCVPISNHLYFYWYRQILGQKVEFLVSFYNNEISEKSEIFDDQFSVERPDGSNFTLKIRSTKLEDSAMYFCASSELDINQPQHFGDGTRLSIL.

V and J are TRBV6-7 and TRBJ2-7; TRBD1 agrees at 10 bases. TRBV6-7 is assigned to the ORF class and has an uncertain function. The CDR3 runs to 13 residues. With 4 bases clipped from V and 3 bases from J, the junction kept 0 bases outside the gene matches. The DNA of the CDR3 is TGTGCCAGCAGTTGGACAGGGGGCTACGAGCAGTACTTC. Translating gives CASSWTGGYEQYF.

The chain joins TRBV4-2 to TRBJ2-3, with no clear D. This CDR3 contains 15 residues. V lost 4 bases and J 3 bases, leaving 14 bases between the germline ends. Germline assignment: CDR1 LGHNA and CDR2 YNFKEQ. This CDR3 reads CASSRVGAETDTQYF. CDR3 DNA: TGTGCCAGCAGCCGGGTCGGAGCAGAGACAGATACGCAGTATTTT.

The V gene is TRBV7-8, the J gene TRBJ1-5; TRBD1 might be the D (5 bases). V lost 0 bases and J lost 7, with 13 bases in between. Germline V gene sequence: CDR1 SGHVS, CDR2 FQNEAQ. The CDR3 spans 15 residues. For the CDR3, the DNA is TGTGCCAGCAGCTTAGCAGGCAGGGCGCGGCAGCCCCAGCATTTT. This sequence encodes CASSLAGRARQPQHF. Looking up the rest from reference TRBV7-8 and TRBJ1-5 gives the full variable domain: GAGVSQSPRYKVAKRGQDVALRCDPISGHVSLFWYQQALGQGPEFLTYFQNEAQLDKSGLPSDRFFAERPEGSVSTLKIQRTQQEDSAVYLCASSLAGRARQPQHFGDGTRLSIL.

The CDR3 DNA is TGTGCCAGCAGCCCAAACACCTATACGCAGTATTTT. Translating it yields CASSPNTYTQYF. The J gene is TRBJ2-3, the V gene TRBV9; D unclear. This CDR3 spans 12 amino acids. CDR1 is SGDLS and CDR2 is YYNGEE in the germline V gene. V lost 4 bases, J lost 7 bases, and 10 bases lay in between.

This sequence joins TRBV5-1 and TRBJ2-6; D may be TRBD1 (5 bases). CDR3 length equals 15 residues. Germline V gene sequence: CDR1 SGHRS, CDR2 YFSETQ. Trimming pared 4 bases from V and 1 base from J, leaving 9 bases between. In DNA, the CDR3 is TGCGCCAGCAGCGCCGGACAATCTGGGGCCAACGTCCTGACTTTC. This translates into CASSAGQSGANVLTF.

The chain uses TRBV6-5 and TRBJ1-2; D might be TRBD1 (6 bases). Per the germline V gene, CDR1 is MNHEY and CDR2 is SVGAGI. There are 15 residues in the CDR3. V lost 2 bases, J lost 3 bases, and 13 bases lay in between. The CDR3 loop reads CASSYVAGAHYGYTF. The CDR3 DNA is TGTGCCAGCAGTTACGTGGCAGGGGCCCACTATGGCTACACCTTC.

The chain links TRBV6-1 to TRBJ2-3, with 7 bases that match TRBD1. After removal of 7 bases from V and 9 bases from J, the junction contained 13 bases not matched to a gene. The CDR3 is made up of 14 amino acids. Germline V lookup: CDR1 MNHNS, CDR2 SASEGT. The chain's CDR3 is CASKKGTAIATQYF. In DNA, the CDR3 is TGTGCCAGCAAGAAGGGGACAGCCATCGCCACGCAGTATTTT.